This TCR beta chain was obtained from a study (dated by TCRdb to the mid-2010s). A distance of 13 bases separates the germline ends of V and J, which lose 5 bases and 0 bases respectively. Taken from cysteine to phenylalanine, the CDR3 has 15 residues. The sequence is cut down to CDR3 DNA, 45 bases in frame from base 1. CDR1 is given as SGHTA and CDR2 as FQGNSA, both from the germline V gene. The protocol used for the library was RT-PCR. The run used an Illumina MiSeq. TCRdb itself trimmed the public reads at Q25 with fastp, ran MiXCR and retained productive beta chains. Records with the same CDR3 protein are collapsed into one entry carrying the most frequent genes and DNA. Here the sample has fewer than 800,000 distinct CDR3 sequences; 13% to 15% occur a single time. The ten largest clones capture about 3.9% of the sample. This clonotype has ten or more counts. Which antigen it targets is not known. Qualities for individual bases were not recorded, and no much larger clone is one base off.

This sequence originates from a female donor in good health, serving as a healthy control. The chain is made from TRBV7-2 and TRBJ1-1, with a tentative D gene TRBD1 over 6 matching bases. Sequencing was performed on memory CD4+ T cells from blood. This receptor has the CDR3 CASSPTTGMNTEAFF. At the DNA level, the sequence is TGTGCCAGCAGCCCTACGACAGGAATGAACACTGAAGCTTTCTTT.